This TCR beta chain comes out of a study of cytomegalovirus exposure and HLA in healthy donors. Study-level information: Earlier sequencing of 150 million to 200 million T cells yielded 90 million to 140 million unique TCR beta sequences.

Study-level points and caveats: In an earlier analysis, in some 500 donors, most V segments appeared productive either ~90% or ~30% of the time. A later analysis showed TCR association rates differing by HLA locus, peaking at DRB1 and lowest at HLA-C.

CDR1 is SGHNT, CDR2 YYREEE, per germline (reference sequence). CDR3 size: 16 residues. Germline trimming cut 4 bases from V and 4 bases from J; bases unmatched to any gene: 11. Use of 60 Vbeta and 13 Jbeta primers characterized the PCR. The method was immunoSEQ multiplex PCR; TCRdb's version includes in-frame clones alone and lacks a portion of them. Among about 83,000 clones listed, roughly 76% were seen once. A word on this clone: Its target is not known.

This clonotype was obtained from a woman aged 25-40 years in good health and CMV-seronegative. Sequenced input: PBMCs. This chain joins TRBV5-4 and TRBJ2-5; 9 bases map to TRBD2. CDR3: CASSPLREGRGETQYF. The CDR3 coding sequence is TGTGCCAGCAGCCCCTTGCGGGAGGGTAGGGGAGAGACCCAGTACTTC.